Each of the 13 T cell receptor beta chains below was sequenced from the same sample in a study of cytomegalovirus exposure and HLA in healthy donors. Assay: immunoSEQ multiplex PCR; the TCRdb copy retains only in-frame clones and omits some. This table has more than 100,000 clones, 88% appearing once. Sequenced material: PBMCs. Receptors were obtained from a woman between 18 and 29 years old in good health and CMV-seropositive.

V is TRBV18 and J is TRBJ1-2; no clear D. Germline CDR1 and CDR2: KGHSH and LQKENI. V dropped 2 bases and J dropped 2 bases, with 9 bases sitting between them. The CDR3 runs to 14 residues. CDR3 amino acids: CASSPKAENYGYTF. CDR3 coding DNA: TGTGCCAGCTCACCAAAAGCGGAGAACTATGGCTACACCTTC.

The chain recombines TRBV4-1 with TRBJ2-4; 8 bases map to TRBD2. The junction had 10 bases not matched to a gene; V was cut back by 0 bases and J by 9 bases. Germline V gene data show CDR1 as MGHRA and CDR2 as YSYEKL. The CDR3 consists of 16 residues. CDR3 residues: CASSQDRPGGPGIQYF. In DNA form, the CDR3 reads TGCGCCAGCAGCCAAGATCGACCGGGGGGGCCGGGCATTCAGTACTTC.

This chain connects TRBV6-6 to TRBJ2-7, with D possibly matching TRBD2 (6 bases). Germline values: CDR1 MNHNY, CDR2 SVGAGI (reference sequence). The V end was cut by 3 bases, the J end by 4 bases, with 13 bases between. CDR3 length: 14 residues. The CDR3 DNA reads as TGTGCCAGCAGTTATGGTGGGGGGTCTTACGAGCAGTACTTC. Encoded protein: CASSYGGGSYEQYF.

The rearrangement links TRBV19 to TRBJ1-5, with 7 bases matching TRBD1. The germline gives CDR1 LNHDA, CDR2 SQIVND (reference sequence). The trim removed 5 bases at V and 7 bases at J, leaving 5 bases unmatched. CDR3 length: 13 residues. For the CDR3, the DNA is TGTGCCAGTAGTGACAGGGTCAGCCAGCCCCAGCATTTT. Amino acids: CASSDRVSQPQHF.

This clone was detected once. V usage is TRBV6-4 and J usage is TRBJ2-3; weak D call: TRBD2 (5 bases). The V end lost 5 bases, the J end lost 4 bases, and 13 bases lay between the germline ends. In germline, CDR1 is MRHNA, CDR2 SNTAGT. This CDR3 is built from 14 residues. The CDR3 DNA reads TGTGCCAGCAGTCCCGGGATCGAGGCAGATACGCAGTATTTT. Translation gives CASSPGIEADTQYF.

Of note for this clone: Its ends do not fully match the called genes, so a read error is possible. The V and J genes are TRBV7-7 and TRBJ2-7; tentative D call: TRBD1 (6 bases). CDR3 length equals 14 residues. CDR1 and CDR2 from the germline V gene are SSHAT and FNYEAQ (reference sequence). In nucleotides, the CDR3 is TGTGCTAGCAGCTTGGGGACACACTCCTACGAGCAGTACTTC. It is translated as CASSLGTHSYEQYF.

The rearrangement joins TRBV6-5 to TRBJ2-7; TRBD1 matches 9 bases. The CDR3 consists of 14 residues. Germline CDR1 is MNHEY and CDR2 is SVGAGI. Unmatched junction bases numbered 8, after V lost 6 bases and J lost 5 bases. In DNA, the CDR3 is TGTGCCAGCAGCCCCGGGACAGGGATACACGAGCAGTACTTC. Its protein product is CASSPGTGIHEQYF.

V and J are TRBV7-8 and TRBJ2-7, with 7 nucleotides matching TRBD1. This CDR3 is 13 amino acids long. The V segment lost 2 bases and the J segment 4 bases; nucleotides outside the gene matches: 2. Germline V lookup: CDR1 SGHVS, CDR2 FQNEAQ. The CDR3 nucleotides are TGTGCCAGCAGCTTATCAGGGGGTTACGAGCAGTACTTC. Translating gives CASSLSGGYEQYF.

The chain couples TRBV18 to TRBJ1-2; a weak D match, TRBD1 (6 bases). The CDR3 covers 14 residues. Germline V lookup: CDR1 KGHSH, CDR2 LQKENI. The ends were cut back, 0 bases at V and 5 bases at J, with 10 bases in the middle. The CDR3 sequence is CASSPPITGYGYTF. The CDR3 nucleotides read TGTGCCAGCTCACCACCGATCACAGGGTATGGCTACACCTTC.

The count of this clone is one. J is TRBJ2-3 and V is TRBV6-1, with TRBD1 identical over 10 bases. Germline V gene sequence: CDR1 MNHNS, CDR2 SASEGT. This CDR3 spans 15 amino acids. The trim removed 5 bases at V and 2 bases at J, leaving 4 bases unmatched. The CDR3 is CASSRDRGPTDTQYF. The CDR3 nucleotides read TGTGCCAGCAGTCGGGACAGGGGACCCACAGATACGCAGTATTTT.

The gene calls are TRBV11-3 and TRBJ2-1; TRBD2 agrees at 7 bases. V trimming: 3 bases; J trimming: 5 bases; junction bases outside the gene matches: 4. This CDR3 spans 14 amino acids. Germline lookup yields CDR1 SGHNT and CDR2 YENEEA. The CDR3, as DNA: TGTGCCAGCAGCTTCGAACTAGCGAACAATGAGCAGTTCTTC. Its protein is CASSFELANNEQFF.

This rearrangement joins TRBV4-1 to TRBJ1-5; the D gene is possibly TRBD1 (6 bases). The CDR3 spans 16 residues. Germline CDR1 reads MGHRA; CDR2 reads YSYEKL. V was clipped by 3 bases and J by 0 bases, with 12 bases between them. The CDR3 sequence is CASSQVQGTSNQPQHF. The DNA for the CDR3 is TGCGCCAGCAGCCAGGTACAGGGAACTAGCAATCAGCCCCAGCATTTT.

This clone appeared a single time. In nucleotides, the CDR3 is TGTGCCAGCAGTGAATTAGCAGGGGTTAACTATGGCTACACCTTC. Residues: CASSELAGVNYGYTF. This chain joins TRBV2 and TRBJ1-2, with a possible D match to TRBD1 (6 bases). The CDR3 length is 15 residues. V was cut by 2 bases and J by 1 base, with 11 bases left in between. Germline CDR1 and CDR2: SNHLY and FYNNEI.